The 26 T cell receptor beta chains below come from one sample, sequenced in a study of breast tumors, draining lymph nodes, adjacent tissues. In TCRdb, the multiplex PCR reads were re-called with MiXCR into one record per CDR3 protein. The sample shows 150,000 to 200,000 distinct CDR3 sequences, around a third of them seen only once. Samples came from axillary lymph nodes draining the breast cancer. The sequenced sample consisted of axillary lymph node tissue. Receptors were obtained from a female donor with breast cancer. Some clones in this sample may be carry-over from other donors' samples.

As DNA, the CDR3 is TGTGCCAGCAGTGATCCGACAGGGGGGTCCACTGAAGCTTTCTTT. Its protein is CASSDPTGGSTEAFF. The genes are TRBV6-6 and TRBJ1-1, with 9 bases matching TRBD1. V gave up 5 bases and J gave up 4 bases; unmatched junction bases: 8. CDR3 size: 15 residues. Germline V CDR1 and CDR2: MNHNY, SVGAGI (reference sequence).

V gene TRBV12-3 or TRBV12-4 combines with J gene TRBJ2-2, with D perhaps assigned TRBD1 or TRBD2 (6 bases each). CDR3 length: 16 amino acids. The V end was cut by 3 bases, the J end by 1 base, with 12 bases between. The CDR3 DNA reads TGTGCCAGCAGTTTCACGGGGGCAGGGAACACCGGGGAGCTGTTTTTT. Translating gives CASSFTGAGNTGELFF.

A word on this clonotype: The CDR3 carries no conserved terminal phenylalanine or tryptophan, so it likely arises from a read error. The J gene is TRBJ1-1, the V gene TRBV4-1; TRBD1 matches 12 bases. The V and J ends lost 0 bases and 5 bases, in that order; junction bases with no gene match: 7. The CDR3 sequence is 17 residues long. Looked up from germline, CDR1 is MGHRA and CDR2 is YSYEKL. CDR3 residues: CASSQDGTGGIFTEAFC. The CDR3 region has the DNA TGCGCCAGCAGCCAAGATGGGACAGGGGGCATTTTTACTGAAGCTTTCTGT.

There are many counts of this clonotype. The chain couples TRBV20-1 to TRBJ1-5; perhaps TRBD1 as D (6 bases). The CDR3 is 14 residues long. Trimming took off 6 bases at V and 5 bases at J, with 17 bases between the two ends. The V gene's germline CDR1 is DFQATT and CDR2 SNEGSKA (reference sequence). CDR3 in amino acids: CSARDGGTHQPQHF. CDR3 bases: TGCAGTGCCCGGGACGGGGGCACCCATCAGCCCCAGCATTTT.

This clonotype has only a few counts. This may come from a read error, since a much larger clone is one base off. The chain carries TRBV20-1 and TRBJ2-3; D could derive from TRBD1 or TRBD2 (5 bases each). CDR3 length equals 15 residues. Germline CDR1 and CDR2: DFQATT and SNEGSKA (reference sequence). CDR3 residues: CSATRALSGTDAQYF. Written as DNA, the CDR3 is TGCAGTGCTACCAGGGCCCTCAGCGGCACAGATGCGCAGTATTTT.

This clonotype turned up a few times. This chain uses TRBV20-1 with TRBJ2-4; no clear D gene. Germline V gene sequence: CDR1 DFQATT, CDR2 SNEGSKA (reference sequence). V shed 8 bases and J shed 8 bases, with 13 bases lying between them. The CDR3 is 11 residues long. The CDR3, as DNA: TGCAGTTCCGCCCTTGGGGACATTCAGTACTTC. Translating it yields CSSALGDIQYF.

This clonotype was recorded many times. This chain uses TRBV4-1 with TRBJ1-6; 8 bases line up with TRBD1. V shed 0 bases, J shed 7 bases, and the junction held 5 bases outside the gene matches. This CDR3 has 16 residues. In germline, CDR1 is MGHRA, CDR2 YSYEKL. The DNA of the CDR3 is TGCGCCAGCAGCCAAGATTGGACAGGGCGGAATTCACCCCTCCACTTT. This encodes CASSQDWTGRNSPLHF.

The CDR3 nucleotides are TGTGCCAGCAGTGAAAGAGGGGGGACAACGACGTACCAAGAGACCCAGTACTTC. As protein: CASSERGGTTTYQETQYF. The chain recombines TRBV2 with TRBJ2-5; D tentatively reads TRBD1 or TRBD2 (6 bases each). The CDR3 runs 18 residues. Between the trimmed V and J ends, which lost 2 bases and 0 bases, there was a span of 19 bases. The germline CDR1 and CDR2 sequences are SNHLY and FYNNEI. Looking up the rest from reference TRBV2 and TRBJ2-5 gives the full variable domain: EPEVTQTPSHQVTQMGQEVILRCVPISNHLYFYWYRQILGQKVEFLVSFYNNEISEKSEIFDDQFSVERPDGSNFTLKIRSTKLEDSAMYFCASSERGGTTTYQETQYFGPGTRLLVL.

Many counts were recorded for this clonotype. The chain links TRBV9 to TRBJ2-5; 7 nucleotides match TRBD1. The CDR3 runs to 13 residues. CDR1 is SGDLS and CDR2 is YYNGEE in the germline V gene. Losses at the gene ends were 5 bases for V and 1 base for J; bases not matched to a gene: 2. The CDR3 DNA follows: TGTGCCAGCAGTCGGGACAGCCAAGAGACCCAGTACTTC. This sequence encodes CASSRDSQETQYF.

This clonotype appeared many times. The chain uses TRBV5-8 and TRBJ2-3; D is ambiguous. The germline V gene has CDR1 SGHTS and CDR2 YDEGEE. V dropped 0 bases and J dropped 6 bases, with 5 bases sitting between them. The CDR3 covers 12 residues. The CDR3 sequence: CASSLEDDTQYF. The DNA for the CDR3 is TGTGCCAGCAGCTTGGAAGATGATACGCAGTATTTT.

The chain uses TRBV11-2 and TRBJ2-1; 11 positions match TRBD1. Trimming took 5 bases from V and 4 from J; bases not matched to a gene: 4. The CDR3 sequence is 15 residues long. The V gene's germline CDR1 is SGHAT and CDR2 FQNNGV. The CDR3 here is CASSHGQGAYNEQFF. The CDR3 DNA follows: TGTGCCAGCAGCCATGGACAGGGGGCTTACAATGAGCAGTTCTTC. Full variable domain (outside the CDR3, taken from reference TRBV11-2 and TRBJ2-1): EAGVAQSPRYKIIEKRQSVAFWCNPISGHATLYWYQQILGQGPKLLIQFQNNGVVDDSQLPKDRFSAERLKGVDSTLKIQPAKLEDSAVYLCASSHGQGAYNEQFFGPGTRLTVL.

V usage is TRBV7-6 and J usage is TRBJ2-7; no clear D. The CDR3 is made up of 15 amino acids. Germline values: CDR1 SGHVS, CDR2 FNYEAQ. Deletions cut 5 bases from V and 4 bases from J, with 18 bases between. The CDR3 DNA reads TGTGCCAGCAGCCCCGGAACCTCGGATTTTTACGAGCAGTACTTC. It yields the protein CASSPGTSDFYEQYF.

V and J are TRBV19 and TRBJ2-3; no firm D call. This CDR3 is built from 10 residues. The germline V gene has CDR1 LNHDA and CDR2 SQIVND (reference sequence). The germline V and J ends were trimmed by 0 bases and 8 bases, with 0 bases remaining between them. The CDR3 DNA is TGTGCCAGTAGTATAGATACGCAGTATTTT. Translating it yields CASSIDTQYF.

This clonotype came up a few times. A read error may explain this, as a much larger clone is one base away. This chain links TRBV11-1 with TRBJ1-2, with 10 positions matching TRBD1. The germline V gene encodes CDR1 SGHAT and CDR2 FQDESV (reference sequence). With V trimmed by 5 bases and J by 5 bases, 17 bases remained unmatched. This CDR3 is 18 amino acids long. CDR3 region: CASSAGTGAQPLLYGYTF. CDR3 coding DNA: TGTGCCAGCAGCGCCGGGACAGGGGCCCAACCTCTACTATATGGCTACACCTTC. Full variable domain (missing parts from reference TRBV11-1 and TRBJ1-2): EAEVAQSPRYKITEKSQAVAFWCDPISGHATLYWYRQILGQGPELLVQFQDESVVDDSQLPKDRFSAERLKGVDSTLKIQPAELGDSAMYLCASSAGTGAQPLLYGYTFGSGTRLTVV.

This clonotype has ten or more counts. The chain has TRBV12-3 or TRBV12-4 and TRBJ2-7; TRBD2 matches at 12 bases. The ends lost 6 bases at V and 7 bases at J; junction bases unmatched: 13. The CDR3 spans 16 residues. The CDR3 reads CASSPTGLAGPGEQYF. CDR3 DNA: TGTGCCAGCAGCCCCACCGGACTAGCGGGACCGGGGGAGCAGTACTTC.

The table lists this clonotype with many counts. The CDR3: CASSFTGQPSYEQYF. DNA for the CDR3: TGTGCCAGCAGTTTTACGGGACAGCCATCCTACGAGCAGTACTTC. J is TRBJ2-7 and V is TRBV6-5; 7 bases fit TRBD1. The V segment lost 4 bases and the J segment 1 base; nucleotides outside the gene matches: 7. Germline CDR1 is MNHEY and CDR2 is SVGAGI. The CDR3 covers 15 residues.

This clonotype has at least ten counts. The V and J genes are TRBV2 and TRBJ2-7, with a tentative D call TRBD1 (6 bases). V was shortened by 9 bases and J by 3 bases, with 15 bases between the two germline ends. CDR1 SNHLY and CDR2 FYNNEI come from the germline V gene. The CDR3 sequence is 13 residues long. The CDR3 coding sequence is TGTGCCAGTCTACAGGGCCCCCTCTACGAGCAGTACTTC. The encoded protein is CASLQGPLYEQYF.

This clonotype was observed at least ten times. This sequence joins TRBV20-1 and TRBJ2-5; D is ambiguous. This CDR3 is 13 amino acids long. V was clipped by 0 bases and J by 4 bases, with 9 bases between them. Germline loops: CDR1 DFQATT, CDR2 SNEGSKA (reference sequence). CDR3 residues: CSAREPPRETQYF. The CDR3 nucleotides are TGCAGTGCTAGAGAACCTCCCCGAGAGACCCAGTACTTC.

The table lists this clonotype with a few counts. The chain uses TRBV11-2 and TRBJ1-1; D not resolved. V shed 1 base and J shed 11 bases, with 11 bases lying between them. The germline gives CDR1 SGHAT, CDR2 FQNNGV. The CDR3 loop spans 12 amino acids. CDR3 amino acids: CASSLAVKGAFF. Here the CDR3 DNA reads TGTGCCAGCAGCTTAGCGGTTAAGGGTGCTTTCTTT.

This clonotype came up many times. This sequence joins TRBV20-1 and TRBJ2-1, with 16 nucleotides matching TRBD2. The CDR3 spans 16 residues. Germline loops: CDR1 DFQATT, CDR2 SNEGSKA (reference sequence). Trimming at V came to 8 bases and at J to 9 bases, leaving 13 bases not matched to a gene. CDR3 sequence: CSTVRGLAGGPIEQFF. The DNA of the CDR3 is TGCAGTACAGTCAGGGGACTAGCGGGAGGGCCTATTGAGCAGTTCTTC.

This sequence joins TRBV9 and TRBJ1-6, with D hard to call. CDR3 size: 15 residues. Deletions cut 0 bases from V and 6 bases from J, with 10 bases between. CDR1 SGDLS and CDR2 YYNGEE come from the germline V gene. The chain's CDR3 is CASSVGRPGNSPLHF. The CDR3 bases are TGTGCCAGCAGCGTAGGCAGGCCGGGTAATTCACCCCTCCACTTT.

This clonotype occurred many times. The chain joins TRBV14 to TRBJ1-4, with a tentative D call TRBD1 (5 bases). Per the germline V gene, CDR1 is SGHDN and CDR2 is FVKESK. The CDR3 contains 15 residues. The ends were cut back, 4 bases at V and 2 bases at J, with 11 bases in the middle. CDR3 nucleotide sequence: TGTGCCAGCAGCCCCGCGGCAGGGACTAATGAAAAACTGTTTTTT. It yields the protein CASSPAAGTNEKLFF.

On this clonotype itself: A much larger clone differs by one base, so this may be a read error. The J gene is TRBJ2-5, the V gene TRBV11-2; the D gene is possibly TRBD1 (5 bases). CDR1 SGHAT and CDR2 FQNNGV come from the germline V gene. Trimming left V 1 base short and J 1 base short, with 10 bases between. The CDR3 loop spans 15 amino acids. CDR3 in amino acids: CASSLVVRAQETQYF. CDR3 DNA sequence: TGTGCCAGCAGCTTAGTCGTCAGGGCCCAAGAGACCCAGTACTTC.

This clonotype has ten or more counts. The CDR3 bases are TGTGCCAGCAGTGAGCAGGGGTACGAGCAGTACTTC. Its translation is CASSEQGYEQYF. The chain carries TRBV2 and TRBJ2-7, with D possibly matching TRBD1 (6 bases). The V end was cut by 3 bases, the J end by 4 bases, with 7 bases between. There are 12 residues in the CDR3. Germline lookup yields CDR1 SNHLY and CDR2 FYNNEI.

About this clonotype itself: At one end, the junction sequence differs from germline, possibly due to a read error. The V call is TRBV4-2, the J call TRBJ1-1, with TRBD1 identical over 7 bases. The V gene's germline CDR1 is LGHNA and CDR2 YNFKEQ. This CDR3 is built from 15 residues. The CDR3 loop is CASSQEGGQVRPLDF. In DNA, the CDR3 is TGTGCCAGCAGCCAAGAAGGAGGACAGGTTCGGCCTTTGGACTTT.

The chain combines TRBV5-5 with TRBJ1-2, with 8 positions matching TRBD1. Germline V CDR1 and CDR2: SGHKS, YYEKEE (reference sequence). The junction had 12 bases not matched to a gene; V was cut back by 1 base and J by 4 bases. The CDR3 length is 17 residues. The CDR3 region has the DNA TGTGCCAGCAGCTTGACCTCGGCACAGGGGGTCTCCTATGGCTACACCTTC. This translates into CASSLTSAQGVSYGYTF.